The 26 T cell receptor beta chains in this list originate from one sample, sequenced in a study of cytotoxic CD8 clonotypes in ibrutinib-treated CLL. Some clones are missing from TCRdb's copy, which holds only in-frame ones; the method was immunoSEQ multiplex PCR. The table includes 160,000 or so clones, under 90% detected once. The material sequenced was PBMCs, taken after 24 months of ibrutinib treatment. These receptor sequences come from a human donor with chronic lymphocytic leukemia.

The gene calls are TRBV19 and TRBJ1-4; unclear D gene. The CDR3 has 14 amino acids. CDR1 and CDR2 (germline): LNHDA, SQIVND (reference sequence). Trimming removed 3 bases from V and 4 bases from J, with 9 bases in between. The CDR3 bases are TGTGCCAGTAGTATGCGCGGATTTAATGAAAAACTGTTTTTT. Its protein product is CASSMRGFNEKLFF. The full variable domain, rest sourced from reference TRBV19 and TRBJ1-4, is DGGITQSPKYLFRKEGQNVTLSCEQNLNHDAMYWYRQDPGQGLRLIYYSQIVNDFQKGDIAEGYSVSREKKESFPLTVTSAQKNPTAFYLCASSMRGFNEKLFFGSGTQLSVL.

The DNA for the CDR3 is TGTGCCAGCAGCTTAACGGGGACAGAGAATTCACCCCTCCACTTT. This sequence encodes CASSLTGTENSPLHF. The gene calls are TRBV7-9 and TRBJ1-6, with TRBD1 identical over 7 bases. Germline values: CDR1 SEHNR, CDR2 FQNEAQ (reference sequence). This CDR3 contains 15 residues. V trimming: 2 bases; J trimming: 7 bases; junction bases outside the gene matches: 5.

The rearrangement links TRBV5-6 to TRBJ2-2; a weak D match, TRBD1 (6 bases). This CDR3 contains 15 residues. CDR1 and CDR2 (germline): SGHDT, YYEEEE. The germline V and J ends were trimmed by 4 bases and 6 bases, with 16 bases remaining between them. The CDR3 is CASSATGSGAGELFF. The CDR3 nucleotides read TGTGCCAGCAGCGCAACAGGGTCGGGCGCCGGGGAGCTGTTTTTT.

The chain couples TRBV16 to TRBJ1-5, with a possible D match to TRBD1 (5 bases). With 4 bases removed from V and 0 bases from J, the gap between germline ends came to 22 bases. Looked up from germline, CDR1 is KGHSY and CDR2 is FQNENV. The CDR3 runs to 19 residues. In DNA form, the CDR3 reads TGTGCCAGCAGCCCCGCGGGGGGAAAGCTAATCGGTAGCAATCAGCCCCAGCATTTT. Its translation: CASSPAGGKLIGSNQPQHF. Drawing the rest from reference TRBV16 and TRBJ1-5, the complete variable domain is GEEVAQTPKHLVRGEGQKAKLYCAPIKGHSYVFWYQQVLKNEFKFLISFQNENVFDETGMPKERFSAKCLPNSPCSLEIQATKLEDSAVYFCASSPAGGKLIGSNQPQHFGDGTRLSIL.

The chain has TRBV19 and TRBJ1-4; maybe TRBD1 (6 bases). This CDR3 is 14 amino acids long. Trimming took 1 base from V and 7 from J, leaving 10 bases between them. In germline, CDR1 is LNHDA, CDR2 SQIVND (reference sequence). CDR3 in DNA: TGTGCCAGTAGTATAGCGGGGGGCACTGAAAAACTGTTTTTT. Translating it yields CASSIAGGTEKLFF. Full variable domain (remainder filled in from reference TRBV19 and TRBJ1-4): DGGITQSPKYLFRKEGQNVTLSCEQNLNHDAMYWYRQDPGQGLRLIYYSQIVNDFQKGDIAEGYSVSREKKESFPLTVTSAQKNPTAFYLCASSIAGGTEKLFFGSGTQLSVL.

The V call is TRBV21-1, the J call TRBJ2-3; the table's D call, TRBD1, was not checked against the DNA. TRBV21-1 is tagged as a pseudogene. CDR3 length: 16 amino acids. The CDR3 DNA follows: TGTGCCAGCAGCAAAGAGGTGACAAACCTCACAGATACGCAGTATTTT. Translated, it gives CASSKEVTNLTDTQYF.

The V call is TRBV28, the J call TRBJ1-1; a possible D gene is TRBD1 (6 bases). The CDR3 runs to 15 residues. Germline CDR1 is MDHEN and CDR2 is SYDVKM. Trimming removed 4 bases from V and 0 bases from J, with 12 bases in between. The CDR3 loop is CASSSTGKLNTEAFF. The CDR3, as DNA: TGTGCCAGCAGTTCTACAGGGAAACTGAACACTGAAGCTTTCTTT.

The chain joins TRBV5-1 to TRBJ1-1; a possible D gene is TRBD1 (6 bases). Trimming took off 1 base at V and 0 bases at J, with 13 bases between the two ends. The CDR3 sequence is 16 residues long. CDR1 is SGHRS, CDR2 YFSETQ, per germline. In nucleotides, the CDR3 is TGCGCCAGCAGCTTGCATGCAGGGGTAATGAACACTGAAGCTTTCTTT. Its protein is CASSLHAGVMNTEAFF.

The chain links TRBV7-6 to TRBJ1-5; tentatively, D is TRBD1 (5 bases). Per the germline V gene, CDR1 is SGHVS and CDR2 is FNYEAQ. This CDR3 has 15 amino acids. V lost 0 bases to trimming and J lost 1 base, with 7 bases between them. The chain's CDR3 is CASSLAWGSNQPQHF. The CDR3 DNA reads as TGTGCCAGCAGCTTAGCATGGGGGAGCAATCAGCCCCAGCATTTT.

V gene TRBV18 combines with J gene TRBJ2-1, with a possible D match to TRBD2 (5 bases). The CDR3 has 13 residues. Trimming pared 3 bases from V and 7 bases from J, leaving 10 bases between. Germline CDR1 reads KGHSH; CDR2 reads LQKENI. The CDR3 DNA reads as TGTGCCAGCTCACCGACCAGAGGGAATGAGCAGTTCTTC. This gives the protein CASSPTRGNEQFF.

The rearrangement joins TRBV11-2 to TRBJ2-7; a possible D gene is TRBD1 (6 bases). Trimming stripped 5 bases from V and 4 bases from J, with 12 bases between. This CDR3 spans 13 amino acids. CDR1 is SGHAT and CDR2 is FQNNGV in the germline V gene. The DNA of the CDR3 is TGTGCCAGCAGCCGCCGGACAGTTTACGAGCAGTACTTC. This codes for CASSRRTVYEQYF.

The chain carries TRBV30 and TRBJ1-2; unclear D gene. V dropped 2 bases and J dropped 4 bases, with 8 bases sitting between them. Germline V gives CDR1 GTSNPN, CDR2 SVGIG (reference sequence). The CDR3 spans 12 residues. The CDR3 nucleotides are TGTGCCTGGAGTAAACAGTTCTATGGCTACACCTTC. It specifies CAWSKQFYGYTF.

The chain employs TRBV5-1 and TRBJ2-1; the match to TRBD1 covers 9 bases. CDR1 and CDR2 from the germline V gene are SGHRS and YFSETQ. Losses at the gene ends were 0 bases for V and 4 bases for J; bases not matched to a gene: 2. The CDR3 runs 15 residues. CDR3: CASSLAGQGYNEQFF. In DNA, the CDR3 is TGCGCCAGCAGCTTGGCGGGACAGGGATACAATGAGCAGTTCTTC.

The chain combines TRBV5-5 with TRBJ2-2; D remains unclear. CDR1 is SGHKS, CDR2 YYEKEE, per germline (reference sequence). This CDR3 spans 17 amino acids. V dropped 0 bases and J dropped 4 bases, with 16 bases sitting between them. The CDR3 reads CASSLDPKGGITGELFF. CDR3 DNA sequence: TGTGCCAGCAGCTTGGACCCCAAGGGCGGCATCACCGGGGAGCTGTTTTTT.

CDR3: CASSSSGAYNEQFF. As DNA, the CDR3 is TGTGCCAGTAGTTCTAGCGGGGCCTACAATGAGCAGTTCTTC. V is TRBV19 and J is TRBJ2-1; TRBD2 aligns across 9 bases. From germline, CDR1 is LNHDA and CDR2 SQIVND (reference sequence). The CDR3 extends over 14 amino acids. J lost 2 bases, V lost 5 bases, and 1 base had no gene match.

The chain uses TRBV15 and TRBJ1-3, with TRBD1 matching over 7 bases. V was pared by 4 bases and J by 8 bases, with 5 bases of the junction left unmatched. Germline V CDR1 and CDR2: LNHNV, YYDKDF (reference sequence). This CDR3 is built from 13 residues. CDR3 bases: TGTGCCACCAGCATGTTGAGGGGGCACACCATATATTTT. Translation gives CATSMLRGHTIYF.

The V and J genes are TRBV11-1 and TRBJ1-4; TRBD1 agrees at 8 bases. CDR1 and CDR2 (germline): SGHAT, FQDESV (reference sequence). CDR3 length equals 16 residues. J was trimmed by 3 bases and V by 5 bases; bases with no gene match: 8. This chain's CDR3 is CASSLDRGRANEKLFF. The CDR3 region has the DNA TGTGCCAGCAGCCTTGACAGGGGTCGAGCTAATGAAAAACTGTTTTTT.

This clone was seen a single time. Here the CDR3 reads CASSLLLRGSSNQPQHF. CDR3 nucleotides: TGTGCCAGCAGTTTATTACTCAGGGGGAGCAGCAATCAGCCCCAGCATTTT. The rearrangement joins TRBV28 to TRBJ1-5, with 7 bases matching TRBD1. CDR1 and CDR2 (germline): MDHEN, SYDVKM. J was trimmed by 1 base and V by 1 base; bases with no gene match: 7. The CDR3 runs 17 residues.

The rearrangement uses TRBV30 and TRBJ2-4; D tentatively fits TRBD1 or TRBD2 (5 bases each). The CDR3 sequence is 14 residues long. Germline CDR1 GTSNPN, CDR2 SVGIG (reference sequence). V lost 0 bases and J 10 bases, leaving 16 bases between the germline ends. The CDR3 spells CAWSVGTHLGIQYF. CDR3 DNA sequence: TGTGCCTGGAGTGTGGGGACCCACCTTGGGATTCAGTACTTC. The full variable domain, with the rest looked up from reference TRBV30 and TRBJ2-4, is SQTIHQWPATLVQPVGSPLSLECTVEGTSNPNLYWYRQAAGRGLQLLFYSVGIGQISSEVPQNLSASRPQDRQFILSSKKLLLSDSGFYLCAWSVGTHLGIQYFGAGTRLSVL.

The chain couples TRBV6-6 to TRBJ1-4; no reliable D call. The germline V and J ends were trimmed by 8 bases and 4 bases, with 17 bases remaining between them. This CDR3 is 15 amino acids long. Germline V CDR1 and CDR2: MNHNY, SVGAGI (reference sequence). The CDR3 nucleotides read TGTGCCAGCTCAAAGGGCCAGCAGTATAATGAAAAACTGTTTTTT. Amino acid sequence: CASSKGQQYNEKLFF.

The V and J genes are TRBV28 and TRBJ2-7; D not certain. The CDR3 length is 13 residues. CDR1 and CDR2 from the germline V gene are MDHEN and SYDVKM. The V end was cut by 1 base, the J end by 3 bases, with 7 bases between. CDR3 protein: CASSLLAGYEQYF. The DNA of the CDR3 is TGTGCCAGCAGTTTATTGGCAGGCTACGAGCAGTACTTC.

V is TRBV19 and J is TRBJ2-3, with D unresolved. Looked up from germline, CDR1 is LNHDA and CDR2 is SQIVND (reference sequence). CDR3 size: 14 residues. Trimming shortened V by 2 bases and J by 0 bases, and 6 bases separated the two germline ends. CDR3 bases: TGTGCCAGTAGTATACAATCTAGCACAGATACGCAGTATTTT. It specifies CASSIQSSTDTQYF.

The rearrangement joins TRBV5-5 to TRBJ2-1; D is perhaps TRBD1 (5 bases). Germline V gene data show CDR1 as SGHKS and CDR2 as YYEKEE (reference sequence). Trimming took off 0 bases at V and 9 bases at J, with 10 bases between the two ends. The CDR3 spans 13 residues. The CDR3 nucleotides read TGTGCCAGCAGCTTGGGGTCAGGGATTGAGCAGTTCTTC. It codes for CASSLGSGIEQFF.

The V call is TRBV9, the J call TRBJ1-1; D unclear. V gave up 3 bases and J gave up 7 bases, with 13 bases separating them. This CDR3 is 13 amino acids long. Germline V gene lookup returns CDR1 SGDLS and CDR2 YYNGEE. This chain's CDR3 is CASSATLGDEAFF. The DNA for the CDR3 is TGTGCCAGCAGCGCAACCTTGGGAGATGAAGCTTTCTTT.

This chain uses TRBV11-2 with TRBJ2-1, with D unresolved. This CDR3 contains 15 residues. Germline V gene data show CDR1 as SGHAT and CDR2 as FQNNGV. The germline V and J ends were trimmed by 1 base and 3 bases, with 10 bases remaining between them. The CDR3 loop reads CASSLGPLLYNEQFF. The CDR3 region has the DNA TGTGCCAGCAGCTTAGGCCCCCTACTCTACAATGAGCAGTTCTTC.

The CDR3 DNA follows: TGTGCCAGCAGTTTCCGACAGCCACTTGAAGCTTTCTTT. Translated, it gives CASSFRQPLEAFF. The chain employs TRBV6-6 and TRBJ1-1, with a tentative D call TRBD1 (5 bases). The ends were cut back, 4 bases at V and 7 bases at J, with 13 bases in the middle. From germline, CDR1 is MNHNY and CDR2 SVGAGI (reference sequence). The CDR3 has 13 amino acids.